Here is one T cell receptor (beta chain) with its context. Its antigen remains undetermined. No per-base quality is available; no much larger clone lies one base away. This sample is drawn from a study of MAIT cells during Salmonella Paratyphi A infection (dated by TCRdb to about 2017). At the level of the whole study: Adult volunteers aged 18 to 60 swallowed one dose of 1-5x10^3 CFU of S. Paratyphi A strain NVGH308. Starting at diagnosis, diagnosed volunteers were given ciprofloxacin 500 mg twice a day for 14 days.

The investigation overall reported the following: MAIT cell TRBV usage was oligoclonal with a preference for TRBV20 and TRBV6, and infection did not appear to change this usage. The availability of volunteer samples limited the sample sizes, but these sizes were considered adequate to detect differences between groups. The space taken up by over-represented MAIT clonotypes dropped significantly from baseline to mid-infection (around 0.15 to 0.10), while post-infection showed no significant difference. Compared with healthy controls, diagnosed volunteers had more expansion or contraction among the top five MAIT clonotypes (around 0.52 versus 0.13), a finding that suggests the repertoire is reshaped by infection.

Between the V and J ends, shortened by 0 bases and 9 bases respectively, the junction contains 12 bases. Via the germline V gene (reference sequence), CDR1 is LNHNV and CDR2 YYDKDF. The CDR3, cysteine through phenylalanine, is 15 amino acids long. Here the CDR3 DNA is all that survives: 45 bases in frame from base 1. The time point label, read with the paper, signifies: after infection, following antibiotic treatment. MAIT cells were defined as Valpha7.2+ CD161+ T cells and identified and sorted by flow cytometry. Over time, circulating MAIT cell TCRbeta repertoires were profiled in over five volunteers who came down with enteric fever following controlled oral challenge with live Salmonella Paratyphi A. Every diagnosed volunteer provided MAIT cell samples at pre-infection, mid-infection and post-infection timepoints. Enteric fever was diagnosed on the basis of Paratyphi A bacteremia and/or persistent fever above 38 degrees C lasting more than 12 hours. Diagnosis of infection in challenged volunteers occurred between day 4 and day 7 after challenge. For RNA extraction, between about 4,500 and 10,000 MAIT cells from each sample were sorted straight into RNAqueous-Micro lysis buffer. Lymphoprep gradient centrifugation was used to isolate peripheral blood mononuclear cells from blood samples and leukocyte cones. Sorting was done on either a BD FACSAria Fusion or a BD FACSAria III sorter.

Library creation used 5' RACE. TCRbeta was amplified by two rounds of PCR with Phusion High-Fidelity polymerase, and sample-specific barcodes were added in the primers. Template-switch cDNA synthesis with SMARTScribe reverse transcriptase and a TRBC-specific primer was used to generate TCRbeta libraries. After barcoding, samples were pooled and then prepared using the NEBNext Ultra DNA Library Prep Kit for Illumina. Libraries were sequenced on an Illumina MiSeq with the MiSeq reagent kit v2, 300 cycles. In the paper's pipeline: Reads were demultiplexed by barcode with Jemultiplexer and aligned with MiTCR using default parameters. Non-functional sequences were removed with VDJtools, and each clonotype was defined by its amino acid sequence, with frequencies calculated from the assigned sequence reads. In the clonal space homeostasis analysis, clonotypes were grouped by frequency into over-represented (0.05-1), large, medium and small bins. In TCRdb, the public reads were trimmed at Q25 with fastp and aligned with MiXCR, with productive beta chains retained. CDR3 protein sequences are deduplicated, and each keeps its most common genes and DNA. TCRdb, rather than the study authors, made the V and J calls. The sample table shows around 740 distinct CDR3 sequences, and roughly 17% are seen once. Jointly, the top ten make up less than 50% of the sample.

This clonotype was obtained from a person aged 18 to 75 who was deliberately infected with Salmonella Paratyphi A in a paratyphoid fever challenge study. This specimen consisted of MAIT cells from blood, obtained at the last sampling point of the challenge study. The chain links TRBV15 with TRBJ1-6, with the D gene not confidently named. The bases are TGTGCCACCAGCAGAGATAGAGGCCAGGCTTCACCCCTCCACTTT. Translated, it reads CATSRDRGQASPLHF.